The 28 T cell receptor beta chains in this list originate from one sample, sequenced in a study of CD8+CD57+ T cells in acquired aplastic anemia listed by TCRdb under 2018. The listed sequencing device is Illumina HiSeq 2000. Profiling of TCR beta VDJ combinations and CDR3 sequences used genomic DNA as the template. The public sequencing data were trimmed at Q25 with fastp and processed into clonotypes with MiXCR by TCRdb, which kept only in-frame beta chains. All rows with the same CDR3 protein become a single entry with the most common DNA and genes. The sample yields fewer than 70,000 distinct CDR3 sequences; 54% were counted once. In total, the top ten clones hold approximately 8.6% of the sample. The sequencing sample was made of sorted CD4+, CD8+, or CD8+CD57+ T cells (not recorded which) from PBMCs. These receptors were taken from a human donor in good health, serving as a control.

This chain connects TRBV25-1 to TRBJ2-1; no firm D call. V lost 7 bases and J lost 8, with 9 bases in between. The CDR3 runs 11 residues. In germline, CDR1 is MGHDK, CDR2 SYGVNS. CDR3 amino acids: CASTFGDEQFF. Here the CDR3 DNA reads TGTGCCAGCACCTTTGGCGATGAGCAGTTCTTC.

The rearrangement links TRBV15 to TRBJ2-3, with D possibly being TRBD1 or TRBD2 (6 bases each). The V and J ends lost 0 bases and 4 bases respectively, with 14 bases between them. This CDR3 contains 16 residues. The germline gives CDR1 LNHNV, CDR2 YYDKDF (reference sequence). The DNA of the CDR3 is TGTGCCACCAGCAGAGATCCCGGGGGCAGAGCAGATACGCAGTATTTT. Translating gives CATSRDPGGRADTQYF.

J is TRBJ1-4 and V is TRBV11-2; D gene unclear. The CDR3 loop spans 17 amino acids. In germline, CDR1 is SGHAT, CDR2 FQNNGV. V was shortened by 0 bases and J by 4 bases, with 15 bases between the two germline ends. The CDR3 here is CASSLDPNLKFNEKLFF. As DNA, the CDR3 is TGTGCCAGCAGCTTAGACCCCAACCTGAAATTTAATGAAAAACTGTTTTTT. The full variable domain, completed using reference TRBV11-2 and TRBJ1-4, is EAGVAQSPRYKIIEKRQSVAFWCNPISGHATLYWYQQILGQGPKLLIQFQNNGVVDDSQLPKDRFSAERLKGVDSTLKIQPAKLEDSAVYLCASSLDPNLKFNEKLFFGSGTQLSVL.

This clonotype was recorded at least ten times. A much larger clone differs from this one at a single base, so this may be a read error. This sequence joins TRBV7-2 and TRBJ2-7; 11 nucleotides match TRBD2. Trimming at V came to 5 bases and at J to 7 bases, leaving 10 bases not matched to a gene. The CDR3 length is 15 residues. Germline V gene lookup returns CDR1 SGHTA and CDR2 FQGNSA. CDR3 DNA sequence: TGTGCCAGCAGCCTTACTAGCGGGAGCCTTGAAGAGCAGTACTTC. This translates into CASSLTSGSLEEQYF. Looking up the rest from reference TRBV7-2 and TRBJ2-7 gives the full variable domain: GAGVSQSPSNKVTEKGKDVELRCDPISGHTALYWYRQSLGQGLEFLIYFQGNSAPDKSGLPSDRFSAERTGGSVSTLTIQRTQQEDSAVYLCASSLTSGSLEEQYFGPGTRLTVT.

This clonotype was seen a single time. The rearrangement uses TRBV12-3 or TRBV12-4 and TRBJ2-5; D gene uncertain. CDR3 length: 13 residues. V was pared by 7 bases and J by 5 bases, with 14 bases between. CDR3 loop: CASTDRTTETQYF. The DNA of the CDR3 is TGTGCCAGCACCGACCGGACCACCGAGACCCAGTACTTC.

The gene calls are TRBV12-3 or TRBV12-4 and TRBJ2-1; D is uncertain. Trimming cost V 2 bases and J 9 bases, with 8 bases left between them. The CDR3 contains 12 residues. The DNA of the CDR3 is TGTGCCAGCAGTTTAAGACGAGTTGAGCAGTTCTTC. Residues: CASSLRRVEQFF.

In its sample, this clonotype was seen a few times. V and J are TRBV5-4 and TRBJ1-1; the D gene is possibly TRBD1 (6 bases). The CDR3 has 18 amino acids. The V end was cut by 2 bases, the J end by 0 bases, with 20 bases between. In germline, CDR1 is SGHNT, CDR2 YYREEE (reference sequence). CDR3 in DNA: TGTGCCAGCAGCTTCTTTTGGACCGGGGGGCCCATGAACACTGAAGCTTTCTTT. It yields the protein CASSFFWTGGPMNTEAFF.

The chain uses TRBV7-6 and TRBJ2-7; D may match TRBD1 or TRBD2 (5 bases each). The CDR3 consists of 14 residues. Germline CDR1 and CDR2: SGHVS and FNYEAQ. V shed 5 bases and J shed 6 bases, with 17 bases lying between them. The CDR3 DNA follows: TGTGCCAGCAGCCAAGGGTGGGGGTCAGGCGAGCAGTACTTC. The encoded protein is CASSQGWGSGEQYF.

The chain has TRBV11-2 and TRBJ1-1, with 7 bases aligning to TRBD1. Germline CDR1 SGHAT, CDR2 FQNNGV. After removal of 3 bases from V and 5 bases from J, the junction contained 3 bases not matched to a gene. This CDR3 has 13 residues. This CDR3 is CASSFTGDTEAFF. The CDR3 bases are TGTGCCAGCAGCTTTACAGGGGATACTGAAGCTTTCTTT.

The chain uses TRBV5-1 and TRBJ1-1; D is uncertain. V was clipped by 0 bases and J by 0 bases, with 6 bases between them. CDR1 is SGHRS and CDR2 is YFSETQ in the germline V gene. The CDR3 totals 14 residues. CDR3 DNA: TGCGCCAGCAGCTTGGGGGGAGTGAACACTGAAGCTTTCTTT. The encoded protein is CASSLGGVNTEAFF.

In this sample, this clonotype turned up many times. The chain employs TRBV3-1 and TRBJ1-2, with 11 bases matching TRBD1. The CDR3 has 18 amino acids. With V trimmed by 1 base and J by 4 bases, 11 bases remained unmatched. Germline CDR1 reads LGHDT; CDR2 reads YNNKEL (reference sequence). The CDR3 bases are TGTGCCAGCAGCCAAGTTGGCGTCCGGACAGGGGGCAGCTATGGCTACACCTTC. Its protein product is CASSQVGVRTGGSYGYTF.

Comment on this clonotype: A read error is likely, as this CDR3 ends without the conserved phenylalanine or tryptophan. No DNA is shown, since the ends of the CDR3 on it are uncertain; the CDR3 is the one TCRdb lists. The chain carries TRBV5-4 and TRBJ2-7. The CDR3 adds up to 12 amino acids, both ends counted. The V gene's germline CDR1 is SGHNT and CDR2 YYREEE (reference sequence). The chain's CDR3 is CASSLDAYEQHS.

The table lists this clonotype with many counts. V usage is TRBV6-6 and J usage is TRBJ2-4; D is unresolved. V gave up 0 bases and J gave up 0 bases, with 3 bases separating them. CDR3 length: 14 residues. Germline V gene sequence: CDR1 MNHNY, CDR2 SVGAGI (reference sequence). CDR3 loop: CASSYSIAKNIQYF. The CDR3 DNA sequence: TGTGCCAGCAGTTACTCGATAGCCAAAAACATTCAGTACTTC.

This clonotype rates as medium-sized (0.01 to 0.1%). This chain connects TRBV10-3 to TRBJ2-7, with D maybe TRBD2 (5 bases). The germline V gene has CDR1 ENHRY and CDR2 SYGVKD. The CDR3 contains 14 residues. The V end lost 6 bases, the J end lost 0 bases, and 12 bases lay between the germline ends. The CDR3 reads CAISQGLSSYEQYF. CDR3 in DNA: TGTGCCATCAGCCAAGGACTGAGCTCCTACGAGCAGTACTTC.

This clonotype was picked up one time. A read error may explain this, as a much larger clone is one base away. The V gene is TRBV6-1, the J gene TRBJ1-1, with TRBD1 as a possible D gene (5 bases). The CDR3 length is 15 residues. Germline lookup yields CDR1 MNHNS and CDR2 SASEGT. The CDR3 nucleotides are TGTGCCAGCGGTGAAATCGGGGGGGTACGGACTGTGGCTTTCTTT. Protein product: CASGEIGGVRTVAFF.

The chain recombines TRBV7-2 with TRBJ2-5; tentatively, D is TRBD2 (7 bases). CDR1 SGHTA and CDR2 FQGNSA come from the germline V gene. This CDR3 contains 15 residues. V was pared by 3 bases and J by 2 bases, with 13 bases between. The CDR3 here is CASSLTGGHQETQYF. The CDR3 bases are TGTGCCAGCAGCTTGACGGGGGGCCATCAAGAGACCCAGTACTTC.

In this sample, this clonotype turned up many times. The rearrangement links TRBV20-1 to TRBJ1-1; D gene uncertain. Germline CDR1 reads DFQATT; CDR2 reads SNEGSKA (reference sequence). This CDR3 is built from 13 residues. The V gene lost 0 bases and the J gene lost 5 bases, with 10 bases spanning the gap. The CDR3 here is CSAREGMVTEAFF. The DNA for the CDR3 is TGCAGTGCTAGAGAGGGGATGGTAACTGAAGCTTTCTTT.

This clonotype came up many times. The chain links TRBV20-1 to TRBJ2-3; 11 bases are a match to TRBD2. The trim removed 5 bases at V and 0 bases at J, leaving 7 bases unmatched. The CDR3 sequence is 16 residues long. Germline CDR1 is DFQATT and CDR2 is SNEGSKA (reference sequence). CDR3 residues: CSAQTSGSYSTDTQYF. The CDR3 nucleotides are TGCAGTGCTCAAACTAGCGGGAGCTATAGCACAGATACGCAGTATTTT.

As to this clonotype: The conserved phenylalanine or tryptophan is not found at the CDR3 terminus, so this likely reflects a read error. The V call is TRBV19, the J call TRBJ1-1; TRBD1 might be the D (6 bases). Germline V gene data show CDR1 as LNHDA and CDR2 as SQIVND (reference sequence). V lost 1 base and J lost 6, with 12 bases in between. The CDR3 consists of 14 residues. Written as DNA, the CDR3 is TGTGCCAGTAGTATAGGATCAGGGGACGCTGAAGCTTTCCTT. Its protein is CASSIGSGDAEAFL.

Ten or more counts support this clonotype. J is TRBJ1-1 and V is TRBV14, with D hard to call. Trimming took off 0 bases at V and 3 bases at J, with 5 bases between the two ends. Germline CDR1 reads SGHDN; CDR2 reads FVKESK. The CDR3 is 13 residues long. CDR3 in amino acids: CASSQDFHTEAFF. CDR3 bases: TGTGCCAGCAGCCAAGATTTCCACACTGAAGCTTTCTTT.

This clonotype has a count of ten or more. The V gene is TRBV5-1, the J gene TRBJ1-5; D not certain. The CDR3 extends over 15 amino acids. Trimming took 1 base from V and 2 from J, leaving 10 bases between them. CDR1 SGHRS and CDR2 YFSETQ come from the germline V gene. This chain's CDR3 is CASSLFAGGNQPQHF. The CDR3 nucleotides read TGCGCCAGCAGCTTGTTTGCTGGGGGCAATCAGCCCCAGCATTTT.

Turning to this clonotype: A much larger clone lies a single base off, so this may be a read error. The V gene is TRBV25-1, the J gene TRBJ2-3; the match to TRBD1 covers 9 bases. The CDR3 length is 16 residues. The J segment lost 2 bases and the V segment lost 5 bases, leaving 8 bases of the junction unmatched. The germline V gene encodes CDR1 MGHDK and CDR2 SYGVNS. CDR3 amino acids: CASSRTTGGITDTQYF. The CDR3 region has the DNA TGTGCCAGCAGTAGAACGACAGGGGGGATCACAGATACGCAGTATTTT.

This clonotype has a handful of counts. J is TRBJ2-1 and V is TRBV29-1; a possible D gene is TRBD2 (5 bases). Germline V gene sequence: CDR1 SQVTM, CDR2 ANQGSEA. V lost 3 bases and J 4 bases, leaving 16 bases between the germline ends. This CDR3 has 15 amino acids. The CDR3 DNA follows: TGCAGCGTTGAGGGAGAGGTCTGGCCGTACAATGAGCAGTTCTTC. It specifies CSVEGEVWPYNEQFF.

In DNA form, the CDR3 reads TGTGCCAGCAGCTTTCTCGCGGTCGGTGGCACTGAAGCTTTCTTT. Translated, it gives CASSFLAVGGTEAFF. V usage is TRBV7-9 and J usage is TRBJ1-1, with D hard to call. Trimming pared 3 bases from V and 4 bases from J, leaving 15 bases between. Germline CDR1 is SEHNR and CDR2 is FQNEAQ (reference sequence). The CDR3 spans 15 residues.

This clonotype has at least ten counts. The chain links TRBV6-2 or TRBV6-3 to TRBJ2-1; TRBD2 matches 11 bases. The CDR3 spans 13 residues. Germline V gene data show CDR1 as MNHEY and CDR2 as SVGEGT. Trimming at V came to 8 bases and at J to 10 bases, leaving 7 bases not matched to a gene. The CDR3 DNA is TGTGCCAGCGAACTAGCGGGAGCTATAGAGCAGTTCTTC. Protein: CASELAGAIEQFF.

The CDR3 reads CASGTGKYSPLHF. CDR3 sequence (DNA): TGTGCCAGCGGGACAGGAAAGTATTCACCCCTCCACTTT. The genes are TRBV7-9 and TRBJ1-6; 8 bases agree with TRBD1. Germline V gene lookup returns CDR1 SEHNR and CDR2 FQNEAQ (reference sequence). The CDR3 totals 13 residues. With V trimmed by 8 bases and J by 8 bases, 5 bases remained unmatched.

This clonotype was detected only a few times. The rearrangement uses TRBV7-2 and TRBJ2-7, with 12 bases lining up with TRBD2. This CDR3 has 16 residues. With V trimmed by 2 bases and J by 1 base, 3 bases remained unmatched. Germline V gives CDR1 SGHTA, CDR2 FQGNSA. The chain's CDR3 is CASSLSTSGSSYEQYF. CDR3 nucleotide sequence: TGTGCCAGCAGCTTATCGACTAGCGGGAGTTCCTACGAGCAGTACTTC.

V is TRBV25-1 and J is TRBJ2-3, with D perhaps matching TRBD1 (5 bases). With 6 bases removed from V and 3 bases from J, the gap between germline ends came to 19 bases. The V gene's germline CDR1 is MGHDK and CDR2 SYGVNS. The CDR3 length is 16 residues. CDR3 loop: CASSQEAGKVTDTQYF. In nucleotides, the CDR3 is TGTGCCAGCAGCCAAGAAGCAGGGAAGGTGACAGATACGCAGTATTTT.